This TCR beta chain is from a study of blood T cell repertoires in COVID-19. Using immunoSEQ multiplex PCR, the repertoire was profiled, and TCRdb retains in-frame clones only, with some absent. This sample has roughly 100,000 clones, with about 90% found just once. The length of the CDR3 is 13 residues. Trimming removed 3 bases at V and 4 bases at J, with 10 bases between. CDR1 is KGHSH, CDR2 LQKENI, per germline. Sequencing was done on a sample of peripheral blood. The sequence was obtained from a human donor with active COVID-19. The donor label of this sample is uncertain. The rearrangement joins TRBV18 to TRBJ2-7; D may be TRBD1 (6 bases). The chain's CDR3 is CASSPGQTYEQYF. CDR3 bases: TGTGCCAGCTCACCCGGACAGACGTACGAGCAGTACTTC.